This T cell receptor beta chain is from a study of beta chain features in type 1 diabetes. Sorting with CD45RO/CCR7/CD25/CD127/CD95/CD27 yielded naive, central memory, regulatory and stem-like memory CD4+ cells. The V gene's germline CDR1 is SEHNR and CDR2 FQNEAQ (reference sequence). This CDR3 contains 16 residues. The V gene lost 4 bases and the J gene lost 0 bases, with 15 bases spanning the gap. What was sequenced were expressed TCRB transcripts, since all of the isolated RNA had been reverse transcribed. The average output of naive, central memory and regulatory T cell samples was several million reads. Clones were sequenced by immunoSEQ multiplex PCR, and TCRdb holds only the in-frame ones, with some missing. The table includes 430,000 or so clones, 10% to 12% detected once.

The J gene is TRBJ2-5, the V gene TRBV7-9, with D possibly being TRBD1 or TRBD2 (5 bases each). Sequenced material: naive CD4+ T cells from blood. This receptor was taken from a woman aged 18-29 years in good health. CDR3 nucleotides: TGTGCCAGCAGCTCTAGTCGGGGCGCTGACCAAGAGACCCAGTACTTC. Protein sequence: CASSSSRGADQETQYF.